This T cell receptor beta chain was identified during a study of blood T cell repertoires in COVID-19. The method was immunoSEQ multiplex PCR; TCRdb's version includes in-frame clones alone and lacks a portion of them. Of over 200,000 clones in the sample, 80% to 85% were seen once. Only one count was recorded for this clone. The CDR3 is 16 residues long. The germline V and J ends were trimmed by 1 base and 5 bases, with 17 bases remaining between them. From germline, CDR1 is SEHNR and CDR2 FQNEAQ (reference sequence). This TCR was sampled from a woman aged 45 to 65 with acute COVID-19. Sequencing was carried out using PBMCs or T cells enriched from blood (not recorded which). V and J are TRBV7-9 and TRBJ2-5, with D tentatively TRBD2 (6 bases). The CDR3 DNA follows: TGTGCCAGCAGCTTAGGGGATGGAGGGCCGGTGGAGACCCAGTACTTC. This gives the protein CASSLGDGGPVETQYF. Variable domain in full (rest from reference TRBV7-9 and TRBJ2-5): DTGVSQNPRHKITKRGQNVTFRCDPISEHNRLYWYRQTLGQGPEFLTYFQNEAQLEKSRLLSDRFSAERPKGSFSTLEIQRTEQGDSAMYLCASSLGDGGPVETQYFGPGTRLLVL.